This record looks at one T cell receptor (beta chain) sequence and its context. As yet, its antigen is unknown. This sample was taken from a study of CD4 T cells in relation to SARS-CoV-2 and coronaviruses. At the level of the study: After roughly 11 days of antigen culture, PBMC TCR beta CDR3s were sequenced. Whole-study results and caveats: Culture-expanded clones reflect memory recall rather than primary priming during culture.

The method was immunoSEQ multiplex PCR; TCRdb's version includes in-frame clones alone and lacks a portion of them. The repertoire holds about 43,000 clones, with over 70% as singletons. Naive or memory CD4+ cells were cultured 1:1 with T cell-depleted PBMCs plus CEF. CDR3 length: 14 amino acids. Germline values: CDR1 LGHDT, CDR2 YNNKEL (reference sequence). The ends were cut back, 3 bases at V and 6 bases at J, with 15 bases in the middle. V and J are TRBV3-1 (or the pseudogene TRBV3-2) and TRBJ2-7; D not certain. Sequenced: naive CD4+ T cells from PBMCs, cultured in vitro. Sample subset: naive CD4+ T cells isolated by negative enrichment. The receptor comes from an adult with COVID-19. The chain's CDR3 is CASSQRNSWGEQYF. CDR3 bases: TGTGCCAGCAGCCAGAGGAACTCCTGGGGCGAGCAGTACTTC.